These 14 T cell receptor beta chains came from one sample sequenced in a study of Ad26.COV2.S vaccination and SARS-CoV-2 variants (dated by TCRdb to the early 2020s). Library construction relied on the immunoSEQ multiplex PCR assay. TCRdb re-hosts the immuneACCESS table, in-frame sequences only. Its copies lack some clones; in the studies checked, an unresolved V gene accounts for under half of them, and the cause for the rest is not known. This sample has 400,000 to 500,000 clones in its table, and 70% to 90% of those were observed once. Around 3.6% of the sample goes to the ten largest clones. In light of the paper, this sample's treatment or condition label describes: 15 to 20 received Ad26.COV2.S at low or high dose, single or two shots; about five received placebo; per-sample allocation not given. Repertoires of vaccine and placebo recipients were sequenced from samples taken on day 63 after the first injection.

Sequenced here: peripheral blood, sampled in a trial of Ad26.COV2.S vaccine versus placebo. The receptor source for this set is a person aged 18-65 years who received the Ad26.COV2.S COVID-19 vaccine or a placebo.

The chain joins TRBV18 to TRBJ2-5; D remains ambiguous. V was shortened by 0 bases and J by 1 base, with 12 bases between the two germline ends. Germline values: CDR1 KGHSH, CDR2 LQKENI. CDR3 size: 16 residues. CDR3 sequence: CASSPPRGRAQETQYF. Here the CDR3 DNA reads TGTGCCAGCTCACCACCCCGTGGAAGGGCCCAAGAGACCCAGTACTTC.

The chain carries TRBV7-2 and TRBJ2-7; D may correspond to TRBD1 or TRBD2 (5 bases each). CDR3 length: 16 amino acids. The germline CDR1 and CDR2 sequences are SGHTA and FQGNSA. Trimming left V 3 bases short and J 1 base short, with 16 bases between. The CDR3 DNA reads as TGTGCCAGCAGCTTCCCATTCCGGGGCTCTTCCTACGAGCAGTACTTC. It codes for CASSFPFRGSSYEQYF. The full variable domain, rest sourced from reference TRBV7-2 and TRBJ2-7, is GAGVSQSPSNKVTEKGKDVELRCDPISGHTALYWYRQSLGQGLEFLIYFQGNSAPDKSGLPSDRFSAERTGGSVSTLTIQRTQQEDSAVYLCASSFPFRGSSYEQYFGPGTRLTVT.

The V and J genes are TRBV5-6 and TRBJ2-5, with D possibly being TRBD2 (5 bases). Germline V gene data show CDR1 as SGHDT and CDR2 as YYEEEE. The V gene lost 6 bases and the J gene lost 5 bases, with 17 bases spanning the gap. The CDR3 has 14 residues. DNA for the CDR3: TGTGCCAGCACCTTTAGGCGGGCTGGGGAGACCCAGTACTTC. As protein: CASTFRRAGETQYF.

The chain recombines TRBV2 with TRBJ1-4; 8 positions match TRBD1. With 5 bases clipped from V and 6 bases from J, the junction kept 14 bases outside the gene matches. The length of the CDR3 is 17 residues. Germline CDR1 reads SNHLY; CDR2 reads FYNNEI. CDR3 protein: CASSTTGERRRDEKLFF. The CDR3 coding sequence is TGTGCCAGCAGTACGACAGGGGAGAGACGTAGGGATGAAAAACTGTTTTTT.

The chain employs TRBV4-1 and TRBJ2-2, with 14 bases matching TRBD2. V was clipped by 2 bases and J by 10 bases; unmatched bases: 6. This CDR3 has 16 amino acids. The germline CDR1 and CDR2 sequences are MGHRA and YSYEKL. The DNA of the CDR3 is TGCGCCAGCAGCCAACCGACTAGCGGGGGGGCCGCGGAGCTGTTTTTT. Translating gives CASSQPTSGGAAELFF.

The chain's CDR3 is CASDHPRTGPYQPQHF. The CDR3 bases are TGTGCCAGTGATCACCCGAGGACGGGGCCATATCAGCCCCAGCATTTT. This chain links TRBV19 with TRBJ1-5; D may be TRBD1 (5 bases). The CDR3 consists of 16 residues. CDR1 is LNHDA and CDR2 is SQIVND in the germline V gene (reference sequence). Trimming removed 8 bases from V and 5 bases from J, with 22 bases in between.

The J gene is TRBJ1-3, the V gene TRBV9; D call uncertain. This CDR3 spans 12 amino acids. The germline V and J ends were trimmed by 0 bases and 16 bases, with 14 bases remaining between them. Per germline, CDR1 SGDLS and CDR2 YYNGEE. This chain's CDR3 is CASSVGGSPPYF. The CDR3 bases are TGTGCCAGCAGCGTAGGTGGGTCCCCCCCCTATTTT. The whole variable domain, filled in from reference TRBV9 and TRBJ1-3, reads DSGVTQTPKHLITATGQRVTLRCSPRSGDLSVYWYQQSLDQGLQFLIQYYNGEERAKGNILERFSAQQFPDLHSELNLSSLELGDSALYFCASSVGGSPPYFGEGSWLTVV.

This clone was seen only once. CDR3 DNA sequence: TGTGCCAGCAGCTTGGCGGGAGGGTCAGGCTCCTACGAGCAGTACTTC. Translation gives CASSLAGGSGSYEQYF. The chain links TRBV5-6 to TRBJ2-7; 8 bases map to TRBD2. Germline CDR1 reads SGHDT; CDR2 reads YYEEEE. The CDR3 runs to 16 residues. The junction had 5 bases not matched to a gene; V was cut back by 0 bases and J by 0 bases.

The V and J genes are TRBV5-3 and TRBJ2-5; 8 nucleotides align to TRBD1. TRBV5-3 is placed among ORFs of uncertain function. V was clipped by 0 bases and J by 3 bases; unmatched bases: 7. The CDR3 covers 16 residues. As DNA, the CDR3 is TGTGCCAGAAGCTTGGAGGGACAGGAGAGAAAAGAGACCCAGTACTTC. This encodes CARSLEGQERKETQYF.

This clone has just one count. This chain uses TRBV5-1 with TRBJ2-7; D is ambiguous. Trimming left V 1 base short and J 5 bases short, with 7 bases between. The V gene's germline CDR1 is SGHRS and CDR2 YFSETQ. CDR3 length equals 12 residues. The CDR3 loop reads CASSLTWDEQYF. As DNA, the CDR3 is TGCGCCAGCAGCTTGACCTGGGACGAGCAGTACTTC. The variable domain in full, completed from reference TRBV5-1 and TRBJ2-7, reads KAGVTQTPRYLIKTRGQQVTLSCSPISGHRSVSWYQQTPGQGLQFLFEYFSETQRNKGNFPGRFSGRQFSNSRSEMNVSTLELGDSALYLCASSLTWDEQYFGPGTRLTVT.

The CDR3 reads CAISMTVTGELFF. The CDR3 DNA reads TGTGCCATCAGCATGACAGTCACCGGGGAGCTGTTTTTT. This chain uses TRBV10-3 with TRBJ2-2; a possible D gene is TRBD1 (5 bases). From germline, CDR1 is ENHRY and CDR2 SYGVKD. V dropped 6 bases and J dropped 4 bases, with 9 bases sitting between them. The CDR3 totals 13 residues.

The chain combines TRBV19 with TRBJ2-2; no firm D call. CDR3 length: 15 amino acids. CDR1 is LNHDA and CDR2 is SQIVND in the germline V gene (reference sequence). V was clipped by 1 base and J by 3 bases, with 9 bases between them. The CDR3 DNA reads as TGTGCCAGTAGTATAGTCGCCGTGGACACCGGGGAGCTGTTTTTT. This codes for CASSIVAVDTGELFF.

The V gene is TRBV6-2 or TRBV6-3, the J gene TRBJ2-1; 11 nucleotides agree with TRBD2. The CDR3 has 14 amino acids. Germline loops: CDR1 MNHEY, CDR2 SVGEGT. The trim removed 4 bases at V and 8 bases at J, leaving 4 bases unmatched. CDR3 amino acids: CASSFGLAGYEQFF. The CDR3 coding sequence is TGTGCCAGCAGTTTCGGACTAGCGGGTTATGAGCAGTTCTTC.

The genes are TRBV5-5 and TRBJ2-7; 7 bases are shared with TRBD1. The CDR3 totals 18 residues. Trimming cost V 0 bases and J 0 bases; bases outside gene matches: 12. Germline V gene sequence: CDR1 SGHKS, CDR2 YYEKEE (reference sequence). The CDR3 DNA is TGTGCCAGCAGCTTGGGCAATCAACCGGGACAGTACTCCTACGAGCAGTACTTC. Encoded protein: CASSLGNQPGQYSYEQYF.